This TCR beta chain is from a study of cytomegalovirus exposure and HLA in healthy donors. The CDR3 loop spans 14 amino acids. V trimming: 4 bases; J trimming: 2 bases; junction bases outside the gene matches: 7. The V gene's germline CDR1 is SQVTM and CDR2 ANQGSEA. This PCR relied on a set of 60 Vbeta primers and 13 Jbeta primers. Data came from immunoSEQ multiplex PCR; TCRdb stores just in-frame clones and leaves some out. The table has 100,000 to 150,000 clones, more than 15% seen once. This clone was observed a few times. Its target is unknown. Study-level points and caveats: Later on, an analysis showed TCR association rates differing by HLA locus, with DRB1 the most and HLA-C the fewest.

The sequence was obtained from a female donor in good health and CMV-seropositive. The sequencing sample was made of PBMCs. The chain joins TRBV29-1 to TRBJ2-7; TRBD2 aligns across 8 bases. The chain's CDR3 is CSVGFTSGAYEQYF. The CDR3, as DNA: TGCAGCGTTGGATTCACTAGCGGTGCCTACGAGCAGTACTTC.